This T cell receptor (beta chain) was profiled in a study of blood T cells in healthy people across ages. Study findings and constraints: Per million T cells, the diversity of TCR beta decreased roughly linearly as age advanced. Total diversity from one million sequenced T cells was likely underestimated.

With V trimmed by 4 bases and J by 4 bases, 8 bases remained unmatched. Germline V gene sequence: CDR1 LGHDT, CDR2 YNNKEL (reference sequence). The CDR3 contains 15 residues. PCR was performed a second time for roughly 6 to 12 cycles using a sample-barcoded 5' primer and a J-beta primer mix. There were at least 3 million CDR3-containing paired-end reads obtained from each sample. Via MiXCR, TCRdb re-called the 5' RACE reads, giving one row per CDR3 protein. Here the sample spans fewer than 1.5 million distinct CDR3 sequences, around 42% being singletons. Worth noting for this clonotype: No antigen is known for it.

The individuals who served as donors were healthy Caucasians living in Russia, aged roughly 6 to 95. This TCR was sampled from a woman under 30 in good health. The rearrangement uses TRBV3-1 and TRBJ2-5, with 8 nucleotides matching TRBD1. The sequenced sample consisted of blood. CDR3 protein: CASSPDRAFGETQYF. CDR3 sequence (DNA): TGTGCCAGCAGCCCGGACAGGGCTTTCGGAGAGACCCAGTACTTC.